This T cell receptor beta chain was recovered during a study of shared clonotypes between healthy human individuals. Notes on the study in general: Relative to their counterparts shared across all four donors, non-shared clonotypes exhibited diminished generation probabilities. When naive CD4 clonotypes were compared across a handful of donors, 4% to 6.5% were shared.

The germline V and J ends were trimmed by 5 bases and 0 bases, with 8 bases remaining between them. CDR1 SGHTA and CDR2 FQGNSA come from the germline V gene. The CDR3 consists of 14 residues. Naive CD4+ cells were CD45RA-selected; the remaining cells were memory. Turning to this clone: Antigen unknown.

Profiled with immunoSEQ multiplex PCR; TCRdb holds only in-frame clones, not every one. The data contain 780,000 or so clones, roughly 72% of them singletons. Sequencing input: memory CD4+ T cells sorted from blood. Subset given: CD45RA-negative fraction. This TCR came from a woman in her 30s in good health. The chain is built from TRBV7-2 and TRBJ2-1; no firm D call. The DNA of the CDR3 is TGTGCCAGCAGCCTAAAGAACTCCTACAATGAGCAGTTCTTC. Translating it yields CASSLKNSYNEQFF. The variable domain in full, completed from reference TRBV7-2 and TRBJ2-1, reads GAGVSQSPSNKVTEKGKDVELRCDPISGHTALYWYRQSLGQGLEFLIYFQGNSAPDKSGLPSDRFSAERTGGSVSTLTIQRTQQEDSAVYLCASSLKNSYNEQFFGPGTRLTVL.